This TCR beta chain is from a study of human T cells and chemical hapten exposure (dated by TCRdb to about 2021). At the level of the whole study: For sensitization, 2% DPC in acetone was applied to a roughly 2 cm by roughly 2 cm area of upper inner arm skin. Blood was sampled from patients pre-sensitization (week 0) and at 2, 6 and about 24 weeks after DPC sensitization. Patch testing was performed on the upper back with Finn chambers containing 0.01% DPC, and the patch tests were scored after 6 days according to International Contact Dermatitis Research Group standards. Weekly therapeutic DPC doses were additionally applied to the scalp of patients throughout the roughly 24-week study period. Blood for TCR sequencing was provided by twenty-nine alopecia patients at one to four time points (pre-sensitization, 2, 6 and 24 weeks). Alopecia areata with under or over 50% scalp involvement, alopecia totalis and alopecia universalis were represented in the patient cohort, which was mostly female. Libraries were pooled for sequencing, and variation in per-sample TCR yields was attributed mainly to small differences in library volumes within the pool. Peripheral blood TCR repertoire changes were tracked in vivo in alopecia patients during primary and secondary sensitization to the hapten diphenylcyclopropenone (DPC).

The time point label, read with the paper, signifies: patch test 1, 2 weeks after DPC sensitization. Read against the paper, the sample's treatment or condition label means: therapeutic diphenylcyclopropenone sensitization with weekly scalp DPC. Blood at each patch-test visit was drawn before the patch test was applied. To be eligible, patients had to be aged 18 to 70, diagnosed with alopecia and judged suitable for DPC therapy, while pregnant patients were excluded. Total RNA was extracted from unfractionated whole blood that had been collected in Tempus Blood RNA tubes. Comment on this clonotype: The antigen it binds to is not known. No quality values exist for individual bases; no much larger clone is one base distant.

Spanning cysteine to phenylalanine, the CDR3 consists of 13 amino acids. Kept here is only the CDR3 DNA, which spans 39 bases and is read in frame from base 1. The junction shows trimming of 9 bases on V and 8 bases on J, plus 17 bases between the germline ends. The germline V gene gives CDR1 as SNHLY and CDR2 as FYNNEI. Library preparation was by RACE. Data came from a NextSeq 500. During library preparation, unique molecular identifiers were attached to individual cDNA molecules so that TCRs could be counted in a quantitative, reproducible way. Each blood RNA sample was used to sequence both TCR alpha and TCR beta chains. The source study handled its data this way. A median of about 100,000 TCRs per sample was observed, with a range of 23,224 to 690,600. The Decombinator software suite was used to annotate V, J and CDR3 in the TCR reads. Every sample was subsampled to the same number of TCRs (28,000) for the PS versus PT1 abundance plots. TCRs were defined as expanded if absent before sensitization and observed at least eight times at the 2-week time point. TCRdb trimmed the raw reads at Q25, called clones with MiXCR and kept productive beta chains. Rows are unified per CDR3 protein, each entry keeping the most common DNA and genes. It is TCRdb's table, rather than the study itself, that gives the V and J calls and clone size. A total of around 100,000 distinct CDR3 sequences appear in this sample, about 11% of them only once. Of the sample, around 3.6% is held by the ten largest clones.

The study at large found these results: DPC sensitization did not change the number of TCRs with a frequency above 1 in 1000, and there was no evidence of changes in global repertoire structure. Repeated subsampling changed both the strength of the expansion versus patch-test correlation and the threshold at which that correlation became significant. Patch test score correlated positively with the number of PT1 expanded TCRs, reaching significance at thresholds 8, 16 and 32 but not at 4. Expanded TCRs formed significantly more large CDR3 similarity clusters than pre-sensitization or healthy control sets, consistent with antigen-driven responses. Because every patient had alopecia, a presumed autoimmune disease, the patients' immune response might differ from that of healthy individuals.

Material: whole blood, obtained in connection with sensitization to the hapten diphenylcyclopropenone (DPC). The TCR sequence derives from a middle-aged woman with alopecia areata. Some clones in this sample may be carry-over from other donors' samples. This receptor chain uses TRBV2 and TRBJ2-1, and possibly TRBD1, on 6 matching bases. CDR3 protein: CASRTGLKDEQFF. DNA sequence: TGTGCCAGTAGAACAGGGTTAAAGGATGAGCAGTTCTTC.